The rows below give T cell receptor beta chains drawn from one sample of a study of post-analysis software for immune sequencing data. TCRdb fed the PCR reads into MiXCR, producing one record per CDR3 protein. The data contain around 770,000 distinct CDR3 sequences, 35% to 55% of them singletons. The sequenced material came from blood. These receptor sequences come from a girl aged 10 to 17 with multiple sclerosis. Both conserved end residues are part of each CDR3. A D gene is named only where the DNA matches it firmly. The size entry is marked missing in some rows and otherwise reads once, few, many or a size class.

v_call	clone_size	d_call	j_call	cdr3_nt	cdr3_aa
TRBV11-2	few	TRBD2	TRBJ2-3	TGTGCCAGCAGCTTAACTTGGCGGGAGCTAGCAGATACGCAGTATTTT	CASSLTWRELADTQYF
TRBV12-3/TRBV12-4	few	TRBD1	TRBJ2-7	TGTGCCAGCAGTTTTCAGGGGGCCGTCTACGAGCAGTACTTC	CASSFQGAVYEQYF
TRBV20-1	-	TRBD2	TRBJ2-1	TGCAGTGCTAGGGCCCCGTTTCGGGGGGAGTATGGCAGTAACTACAATGAGCAGTTCTTC	CSARAPFRGEYGSNYNEQFF
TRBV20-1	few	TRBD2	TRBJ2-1	TGCAGTGCTAGACGGACTAGCGGGGGTTACAATGAGCAGTTCTTC	CSARRTSGGYNEQFF
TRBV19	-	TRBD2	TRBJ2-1	TGTGTCAGTAGTCCTAGCGGGAGCGGTGAGCAGTTCTTC	CVSSPSGSGEQFF
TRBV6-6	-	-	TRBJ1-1	TGTGCCAGCAGCCTCACTACTTATGGCACTGAAGCTTTCTTT	CASSLTTYGTEAFF
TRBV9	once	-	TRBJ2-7	TGTGCCAGCAGCCTACGAAGTCGCCTGAGCTCCTACGAGCAGTACTTC	CASSLRSRLSSYEQYF
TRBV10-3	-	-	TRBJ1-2	TGTGCCATCAGGGCAGTGGATGACTATGGCTACACCTTC	CAIRAVDDYGYTF
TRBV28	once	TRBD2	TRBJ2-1	TGTGCCAGCAGTTGCGGGAGGGTCGAGTATGAGCAGTTCTTC	CASSCGRVEYEQFF
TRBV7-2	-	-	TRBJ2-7	TGTGCCAGCAGCTTAGCGTTTCAGGGGAACGGCGAGCAGTACTTC	CASSLAFQGNGEQYF
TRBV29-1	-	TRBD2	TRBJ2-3	TGCAGCGTCGAGGGACTAGCGGGAGCTAGCACAGATACGCAGTATTTT	CSVEGLAGASTDTQYF
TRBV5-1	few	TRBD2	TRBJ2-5	TGCGCCAGCAGCTTGACTAGCGGCGACCAAGAGACCCAGTACTTC	CASSLTSGDQETQYF
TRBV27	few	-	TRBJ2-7	TGTGCCAGCAGTCCGCACAGGGAGACGAGCGAGCAGTACTTC	CASSPHRETSEQYF
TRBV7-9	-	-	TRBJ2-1	TGTGCCAGCAGCCCGGTGGCTGAGCAGTTCTTC	CASSPVAEQFF
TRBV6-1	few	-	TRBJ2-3	TGTGCCAGCAGTGAAGGGAAGGCCGGGACGCAGTATTTT	CASSEGKAGTQYF
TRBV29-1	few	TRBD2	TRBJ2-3	TGCAGCGTTGAGCGACTAGCGGGAGCCACAGATACGCAGTATTTT	CSVERLAGATDTQYF
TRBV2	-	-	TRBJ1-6	TGTGCCAGCAAACAGGGCTCCTATAATTCACCCCTCCACTTT	CASKQGSYNSPLHF
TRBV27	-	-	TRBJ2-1	TGTGCCAGCAGTGCCCCTGGAAATGAGCAGTTCTTC	CASSAPGNEQFF
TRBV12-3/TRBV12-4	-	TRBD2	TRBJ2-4	TGTGCCAGCAGTTTACGAGCGGGAGAGGGTCTGGGCAAAAACATTCAGTACTTC	CASSLRAGEGLGKNIQYF
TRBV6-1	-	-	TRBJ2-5	TGTGCCAGCAGTGAATTTCGAGAGACCCAGTACTTC	CASSEFRETQYF
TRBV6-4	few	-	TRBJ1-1	TGTGCCAGCAGTGACTCGTTTGGGAACACTGAAGCTTTCTTT	CASSDSFGNTEAFF
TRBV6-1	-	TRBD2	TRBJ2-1	TGTGCCAGCAGTGACCTCTTGGGGCTAGCGGAATACAATGAGCAGTTCTTC	CASSDLLGLAEYNEQFF
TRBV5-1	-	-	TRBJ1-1	TGCGCCAGCAGGTTATGGACTCGGACACCAGGCTCCTTTTCTGGGGGGGCCATGAACACTGAAGCTTTCTTT	CASRLWTRTPGSFSGGAMNTEAFF
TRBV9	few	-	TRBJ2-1	TGTGCCAGCAGCGTAGATGGGACGGGTGAGCAGTTCTTC	CASSVDGTGEQFF
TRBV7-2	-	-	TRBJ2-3	TGTGCCAGCAGCTTAGAGGGTTCTAATCCAGATACGCAGTATTTT	CASSLEGSNPDTQYF